This T cell receptor (beta chain) is drawn from a study of cytomegalovirus exposure and HLA in healthy donors. 60 Vbeta and 13 Jbeta primers were used in PCR. The repertoire was sequenced with immunoSEQ multiplex PCR; TCRdb's copy has only in-frame clones and lacks some. The data contain about 190,000 clones, 74% of them singletons. Deletions cut 7 bases from V and 7 bases from J, with 10 bases between. This CDR3 is 12 amino acids long. The germline CDR1 and CDR2 sequences are MDHEN and SYDVKM. This clone has just a few counts. This receptor was obtained from a woman aged 25-40 years in good health and CMV-seropositive. Sequencing was performed on PBMCs. J is TRBJ1-4 and V is TRBV28, with D possibly matching TRBD1 (6 bases). CDR3 DNA sequence: TGTGCCAGCACGGGGGGGGCTGAAAAACTGTTTTTT. This translates into CASTGGAEKLFF.